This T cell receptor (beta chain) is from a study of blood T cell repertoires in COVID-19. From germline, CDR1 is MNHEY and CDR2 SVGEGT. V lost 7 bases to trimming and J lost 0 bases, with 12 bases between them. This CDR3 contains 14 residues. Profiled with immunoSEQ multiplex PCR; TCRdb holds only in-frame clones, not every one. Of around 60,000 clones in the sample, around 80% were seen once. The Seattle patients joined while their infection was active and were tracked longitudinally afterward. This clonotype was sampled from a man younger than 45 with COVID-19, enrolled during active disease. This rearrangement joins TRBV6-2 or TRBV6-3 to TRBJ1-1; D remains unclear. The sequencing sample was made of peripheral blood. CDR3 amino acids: CASTPSPVNTEAFF. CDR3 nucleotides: TGTGCCAGCACCCCGAGTCCCGTGAACACTGAAGCTTTCTTT.